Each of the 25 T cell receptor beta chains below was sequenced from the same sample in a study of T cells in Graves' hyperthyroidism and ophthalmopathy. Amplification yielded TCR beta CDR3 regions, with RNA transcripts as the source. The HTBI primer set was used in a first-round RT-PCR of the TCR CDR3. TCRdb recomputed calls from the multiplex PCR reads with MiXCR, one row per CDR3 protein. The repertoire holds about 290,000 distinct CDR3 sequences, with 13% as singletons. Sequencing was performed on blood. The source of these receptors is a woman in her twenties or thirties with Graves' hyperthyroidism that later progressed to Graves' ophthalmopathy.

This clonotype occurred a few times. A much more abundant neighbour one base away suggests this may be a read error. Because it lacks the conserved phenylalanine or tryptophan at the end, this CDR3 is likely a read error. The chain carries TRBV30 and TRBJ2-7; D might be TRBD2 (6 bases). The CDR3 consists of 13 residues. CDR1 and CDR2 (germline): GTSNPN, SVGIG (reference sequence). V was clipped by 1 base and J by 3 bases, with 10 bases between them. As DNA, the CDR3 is TGTGCCTGGAGTGCGGCTAGCGACTACGAGCAGTACCTC. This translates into CAWSAASDYEQYL.

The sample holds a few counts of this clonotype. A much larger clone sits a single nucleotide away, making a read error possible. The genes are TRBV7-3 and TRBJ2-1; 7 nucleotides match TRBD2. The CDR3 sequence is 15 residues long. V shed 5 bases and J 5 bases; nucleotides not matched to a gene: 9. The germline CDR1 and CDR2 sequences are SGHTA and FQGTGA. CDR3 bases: TGTGCCAGCAGCCTAGAGGGAGGGCTAAACAATGAGCAGTTCTTC. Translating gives CASSLEGGLNNEQFF. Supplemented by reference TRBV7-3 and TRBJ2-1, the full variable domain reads GAGVSQTPSNKVTEKGKYVELRCDPISGHTALYWYRQSLGQGPEFLIYFQGTGAADDSGLPNDRFFAVRPEGSVSTLKIQRTERGDSAVYLCASSLEGGLNNEQFFGPGTRLTVL.

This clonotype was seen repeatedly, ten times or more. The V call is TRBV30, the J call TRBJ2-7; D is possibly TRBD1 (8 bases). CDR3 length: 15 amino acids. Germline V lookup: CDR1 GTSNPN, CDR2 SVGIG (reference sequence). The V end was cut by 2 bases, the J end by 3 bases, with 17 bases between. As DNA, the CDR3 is TGTGCCTGGAGTTCCGACAGGGGAGGGTACTACGAGCAGTACTTC. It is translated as CAWSSDRGGYYEQYF.

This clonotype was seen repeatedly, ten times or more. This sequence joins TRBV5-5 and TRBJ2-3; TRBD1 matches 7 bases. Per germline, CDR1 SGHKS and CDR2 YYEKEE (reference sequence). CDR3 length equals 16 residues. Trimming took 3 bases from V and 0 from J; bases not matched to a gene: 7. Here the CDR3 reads CASSSRDSSSTDTQYF. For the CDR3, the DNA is TGTGCCAGCAGCTCCCGGGACAGCTCTAGCACAGATACGCAGTATTTT.

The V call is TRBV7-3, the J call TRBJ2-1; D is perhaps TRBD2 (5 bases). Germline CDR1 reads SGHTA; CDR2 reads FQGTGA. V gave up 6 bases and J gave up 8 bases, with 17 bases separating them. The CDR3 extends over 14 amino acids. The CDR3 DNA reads TGTGCCAGCAGTCCAAACTTACCCGGGGATGAGCAGTTCTTC. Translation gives CASSPNLPGDEQFF.

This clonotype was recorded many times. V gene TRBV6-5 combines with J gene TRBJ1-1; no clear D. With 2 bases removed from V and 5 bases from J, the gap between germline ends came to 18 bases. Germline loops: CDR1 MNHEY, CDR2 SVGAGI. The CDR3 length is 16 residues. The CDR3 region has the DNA TGTGCCAGCAGTTACGGGAGGCCGGGAGGTGGTACTGAAGCTTTCTTT. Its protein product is CASSYGRPGGGTEAFF.

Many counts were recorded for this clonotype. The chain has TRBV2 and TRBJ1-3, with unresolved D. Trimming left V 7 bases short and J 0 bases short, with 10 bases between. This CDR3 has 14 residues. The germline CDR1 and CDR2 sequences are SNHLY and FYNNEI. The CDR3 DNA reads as TGTGCCAGCAAGGAGGGTAGCTCTGGAAACACCATATATTTT. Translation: CASKEGSSGNTIYF.

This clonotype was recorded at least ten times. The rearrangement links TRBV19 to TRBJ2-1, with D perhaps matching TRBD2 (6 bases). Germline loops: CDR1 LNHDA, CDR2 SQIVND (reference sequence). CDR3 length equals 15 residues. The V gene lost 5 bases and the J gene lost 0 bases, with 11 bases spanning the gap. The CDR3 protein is CASSLLGSSYNEQFF. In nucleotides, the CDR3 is TGTGCCAGTAGTCTCCTCGGGAGCTCCTACAATGAGCAGTTCTTC.

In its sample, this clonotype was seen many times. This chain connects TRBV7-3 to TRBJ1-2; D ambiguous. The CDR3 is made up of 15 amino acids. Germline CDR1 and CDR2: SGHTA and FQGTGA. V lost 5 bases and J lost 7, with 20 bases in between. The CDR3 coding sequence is TGTGCCAGCAGCCCGTCGTCGGAGTTAGGGTCTGGCTACACCTTC. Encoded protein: CASSPSSELGSGYTF. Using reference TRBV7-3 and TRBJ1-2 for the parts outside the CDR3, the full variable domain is GAGVSQTPSNKVTEKGKYVELRCDPISGHTALYWYRQSLGQGPEFLIYFQGTGAADDSGLPNDRFFAVRPEGSVSTLKIQRTERGDSAVYLCASSPSSELGSGYTFGSGTRLTVV.

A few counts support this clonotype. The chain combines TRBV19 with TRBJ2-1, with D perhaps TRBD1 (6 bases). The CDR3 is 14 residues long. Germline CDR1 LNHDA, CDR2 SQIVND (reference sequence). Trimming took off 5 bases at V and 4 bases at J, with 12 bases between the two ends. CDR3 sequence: CASSEVGAYNEQFF. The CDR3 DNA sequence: TGTGCCAGTAGTGAGGTGGGGGCATACAATGAGCAGTTCTTC.

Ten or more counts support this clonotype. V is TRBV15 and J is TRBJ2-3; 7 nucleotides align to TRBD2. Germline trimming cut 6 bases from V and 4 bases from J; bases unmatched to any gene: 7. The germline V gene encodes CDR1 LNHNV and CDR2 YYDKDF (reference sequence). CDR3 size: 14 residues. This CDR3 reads CATRTSLVPDTQYF. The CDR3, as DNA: TGTGCCACCAGGACTAGCTTAGTCCCAGATACGCAGTATTTT.

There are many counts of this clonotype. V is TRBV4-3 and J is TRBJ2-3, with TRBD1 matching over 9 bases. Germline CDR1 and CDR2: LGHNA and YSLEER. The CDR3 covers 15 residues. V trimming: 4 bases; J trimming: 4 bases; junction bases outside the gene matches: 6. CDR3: CASSRVGQGADTQYF. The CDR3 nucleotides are TGCGCCAGCAGCCGTGTGGGACAGGGTGCAGATACGCAGTATTTT.

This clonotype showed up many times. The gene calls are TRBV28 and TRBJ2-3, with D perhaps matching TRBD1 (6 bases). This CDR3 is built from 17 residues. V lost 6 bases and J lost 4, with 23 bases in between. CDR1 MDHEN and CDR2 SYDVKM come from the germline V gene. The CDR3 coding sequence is TGTGCCAGCAGGCCCCCCATGGGACACCTGGGCTCAGATACGCAGTATTTT. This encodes CASRPPMGHLGSDTQYF.

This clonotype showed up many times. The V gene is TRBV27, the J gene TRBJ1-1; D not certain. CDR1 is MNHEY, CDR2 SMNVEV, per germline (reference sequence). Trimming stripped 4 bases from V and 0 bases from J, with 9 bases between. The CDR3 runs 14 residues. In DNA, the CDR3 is TGTGCCAGCAGTTGGGCGGGAATGAACACTGAAGCTTTCTTT. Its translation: CASSWAGMNTEAFF.

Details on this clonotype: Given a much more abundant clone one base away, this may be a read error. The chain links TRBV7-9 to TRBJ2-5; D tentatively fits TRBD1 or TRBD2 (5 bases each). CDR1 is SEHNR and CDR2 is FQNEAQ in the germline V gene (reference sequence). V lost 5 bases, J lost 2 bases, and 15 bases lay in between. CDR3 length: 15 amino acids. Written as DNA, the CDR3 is TGTGCCAGCAGCGCCCCCCGGGGCCTACAAGAGACCCAGTACTTC. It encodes CASSAPRGLQETQYF.

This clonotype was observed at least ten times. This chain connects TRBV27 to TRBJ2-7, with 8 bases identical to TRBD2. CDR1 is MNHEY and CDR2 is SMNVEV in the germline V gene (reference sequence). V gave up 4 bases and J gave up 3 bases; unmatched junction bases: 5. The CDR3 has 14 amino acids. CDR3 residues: CASSSTSAFYEQYF. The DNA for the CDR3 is TGTGCCAGCAGTTCGACTAGCGCGTTCTACGAGCAGTACTTC.

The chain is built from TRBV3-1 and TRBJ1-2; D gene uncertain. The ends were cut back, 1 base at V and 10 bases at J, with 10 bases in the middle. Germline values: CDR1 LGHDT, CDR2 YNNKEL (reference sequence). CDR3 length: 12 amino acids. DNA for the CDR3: TGTGCCAGCAGCCAAGGGCAGCTTAACTACACCTTC. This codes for CASSQGQLNYTF.

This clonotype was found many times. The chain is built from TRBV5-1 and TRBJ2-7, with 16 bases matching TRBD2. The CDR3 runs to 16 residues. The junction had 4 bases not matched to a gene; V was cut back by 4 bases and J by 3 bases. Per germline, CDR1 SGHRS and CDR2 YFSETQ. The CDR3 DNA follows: TGCGCCAGCAGCACGGGACTAGCGGGAGGGCACTACGAGCAGTACTTC. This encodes CASSTGLAGGHYEQYF.

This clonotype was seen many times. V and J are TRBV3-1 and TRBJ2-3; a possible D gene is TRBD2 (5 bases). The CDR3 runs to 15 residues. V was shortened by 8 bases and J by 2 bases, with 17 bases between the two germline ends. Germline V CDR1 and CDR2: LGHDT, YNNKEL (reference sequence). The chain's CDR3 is CASRRQLGNTDTQYF. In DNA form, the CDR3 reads TGTGCCAGCCGACGACAACTAGGCAACACAGATACGCAGTATTTT.

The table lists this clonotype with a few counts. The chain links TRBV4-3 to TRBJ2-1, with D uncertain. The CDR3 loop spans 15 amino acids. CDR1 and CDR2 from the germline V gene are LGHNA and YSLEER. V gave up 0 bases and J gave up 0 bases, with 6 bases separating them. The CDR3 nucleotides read TGCGCCAGCAGCCAAGAAGTACCCTCCTACAATGAGCAGTTCTTC. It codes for CASSQEVPSYNEQFF.

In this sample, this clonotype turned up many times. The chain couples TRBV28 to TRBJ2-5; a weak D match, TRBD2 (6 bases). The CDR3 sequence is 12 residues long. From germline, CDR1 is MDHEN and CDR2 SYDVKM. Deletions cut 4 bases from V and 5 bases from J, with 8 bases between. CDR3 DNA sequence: TGTGCCAGCAGTTGGAGGGTGGAGACCCAGTACTTC. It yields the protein CASSWRVETQYF.

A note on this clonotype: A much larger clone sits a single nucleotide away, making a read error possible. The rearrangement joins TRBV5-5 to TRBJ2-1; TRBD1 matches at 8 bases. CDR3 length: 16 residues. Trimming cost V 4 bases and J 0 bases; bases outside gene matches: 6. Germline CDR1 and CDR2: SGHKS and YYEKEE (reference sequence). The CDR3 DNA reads TGTGCCAGCAGCGCTCAAACAGGGGGCTCCTACAATGAGCAGTTCTTC. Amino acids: CASSAQTGGSYNEQFF.

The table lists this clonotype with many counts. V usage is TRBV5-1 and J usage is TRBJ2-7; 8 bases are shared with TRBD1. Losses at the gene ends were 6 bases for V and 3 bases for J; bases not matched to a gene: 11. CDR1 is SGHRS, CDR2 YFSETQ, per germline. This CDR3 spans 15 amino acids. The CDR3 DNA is TGCGCCAGCACCCCCGCCGGACAGGGAAACTACGAGCAGTACTTC. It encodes CASTPAGQGNYEQYF.

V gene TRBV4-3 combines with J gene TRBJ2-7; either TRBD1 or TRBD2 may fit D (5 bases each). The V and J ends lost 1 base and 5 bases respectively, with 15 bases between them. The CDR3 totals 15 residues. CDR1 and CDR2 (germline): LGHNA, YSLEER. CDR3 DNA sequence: TGCGCCAGCAGCCAAGGTTTCTTAGGGGACGACGAGCAGTACTTC. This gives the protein CASSQGFLGDDEQYF.

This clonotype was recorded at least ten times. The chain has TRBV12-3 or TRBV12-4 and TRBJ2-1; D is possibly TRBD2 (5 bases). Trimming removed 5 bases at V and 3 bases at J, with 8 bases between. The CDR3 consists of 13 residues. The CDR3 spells CASSPGLYNEQFF. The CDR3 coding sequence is TGTGCCAGCAGTCCCGGACTCTACAATGAGCAGTTCTTC.